What follows are 12 T cell receptor beta chains derived from one specimen sequenced in a study of T cell responses to AZD1222 COVID-19 vaccine. This table comes from immunoSEQ multiplex PCR, and its TCRdb copy is limited to in-frame clones, with some not included. This repertoire shows approximately 160,000 clones, about 92% found once; its top ten account for approximately 0.88%. The sample here was peripheral blood, taken on day 0 of AZD1222 vaccination. All receptors come from an adult in good health.

The chain couples TRBV7-9 to TRBJ1-4, with 8 bases that match TRBD1. CDR3 length: 15 amino acids. Germline V CDR1 and CDR2: SEHNR, FQNEAQ (reference sequence). The V segment lost 5 bases and the J segment 10 bases; nucleotides outside the gene matches: 12. The CDR3 reads CASSASGTGGGKLFF. In DNA, the CDR3 is TGTGCCAGCAGCGCCTCCGGGACAGGCGGTGGAAAACTGTTTTTT. Variable domain in full (rest from reference TRBV7-9 and TRBJ1-4): DTGVSQNPRHKITKRGQNVTFRCDPISEHNRLYWYRQTLGQGPEFLTYFQNEAQLEKSRLLSDRFSAERPKGSFSTLEIQRTEQGDSAMYLCASSASGTGGGKLFFGSGTQLSVL.

The chain joins TRBV3-1 (or the pseudogene TRBV3-2) to TRBJ2-1; TRBD2 is a possible D gene (6 bases). This CDR3 region has 16 residues. The germline V and J ends were trimmed by 4 bases and 0 bases, with 13 bases remaining between them. Looked up from germline, CDR1 is LGHDT and CDR2 is YNNKEL (reference sequence). This CDR3 is CASSPWGESSYNEQFF. The DNA of the CDR3 is TGTGCCAGCAGCCCCTGGGGGGAGAGCTCCTACAATGAGCAGTTCTTC.

This sequence joins TRBV7-2 and TRBJ2-2; D is uncertain. The CDR3 loop spans 14 amino acids. Germline V gives CDR1 SGHTA, CDR2 FQGNSA. The V gene lost 2 bases and the J gene lost 6 bases, with 10 bases spanning the gap. DNA of the CDR3: TGTGCCAGCAGCTTATATCGGCGTGCCGGGGAGCTGTTTTTT. This sequence encodes CASSLYRRAGELFF.

The genes are TRBV30 and TRBJ1-2; 10 bases align to TRBD1. Losses at the gene ends were 6 bases for V and 7 bases for J; bases not matched to a gene: 8. The CDR3 runs to 13 residues. CDR1 and CDR2 (germline): GTSNPN, SVGIG (reference sequence). CDR3 DNA sequence: TGTGCCTGCACTCCGACAGGGGGCGGTGGCTACACCTTC. This gives the protein CACTPTGGGGYTF.

The rearrangement links TRBV5-1 to TRBJ2-5; D might be TRBD1 or TRBD2, each matching 5 bases. CDR1 is SGHRS and CDR2 is YFSETQ in the germline V gene. V shed 4 bases and J shed 1 base, with 14 bases lying between them. CDR3 length: 15 amino acids. CDR3: CASSIGDRPQETQYF. CDR3 sequence (DNA): TGCGCCAGCAGCATCGGGGACCGACCCCAAGAGACCCAGTACTTC.

The rearrangement joins TRBV19 to TRBJ1-5; tentative D call: TRBD1 (6 bases). This CDR3 is built from 14 residues. CDR1 LNHDA and CDR2 SQIVND come from the germline V gene (reference sequence). V gave up 3 bases and J gave up 5 bases, with 11 bases separating them. CDR3 in amino acids: CASSMGQGHQPQHF. CDR3 DNA: TGTGCCAGTAGTATGGGACAAGGACATCAGCCCCAGCATTTT.

The CDR3 region has the DNA TGCGCCAGCAGCTCGGGACTCGGGCCCCAAGAGACCCAGTACTTC. Protein product: CASSSGLGPQETQYF. The V gene is TRBV5-1, the J gene TRBJ2-5; TRBD2 is a possible D gene (6 bases). V lost 3 bases to trimming and J lost 1 base, with 13 bases between them. Germline CDR1 SGHRS, CDR2 YFSETQ. The CDR3 length is 15 residues. Using reference TRBV5-1 and TRBJ2-5 for the parts outside the CDR3, the full variable domain is KAGVTQTPRYLIKTRGQQVTLSCSPISGHRSVSWYQQTPGQGLQFLFEYFSETQRNKGNFPGRFSGRQFSNSRSEMNVSTLELGDSALYLCASSSGLGPQETQYFGPGTRLLVL.

The chain is built from TRBV5-6 and TRBJ2-5, with D maybe TRBD1 (7 bases). CDR1 and CDR2 (germline): SGHDT, YYEEEE. The CDR3 has 15 amino acids. V was clipped by 2 bases and J by 4 bases, with 15 bases between them. This CDR3 is CASSFAQGGGETQYF. In nucleotides, the CDR3 is TGTGCCAGCAGCTTTGCGCAGGGGGGAGGAGAGACCCAGTACTTC.

In this sample, this clone turned up a few times. J is TRBJ1-1 and V is TRBV28; D gene unclear. Per germline, CDR1 MDHEN and CDR2 SYDVKM. The CDR3 has 12 residues. The V end was cut by 4 bases, the J end by 6 bases, with 9 bases between. The CDR3 spells CASSYVEPEAFF. CDR3 bases: TGTGCCAGCAGTTACGTAGAGCCTGAAGCTTTCTTT.

This chain links TRBV5-1 with TRBJ2-7; D assignment may be TRBD1 or TRBD2 (5 bases each). Germline CDR1 reads SGHRS; CDR2 reads YFSETQ. CDR3 length: 15 amino acids. Trimming removed 0 bases at V and 3 bases at J, with 13 bases between. The CDR3 here is CASSLGPGTLYEQYF. As DNA, the CDR3 is TGCGCCAGCAGCTTGGGACCGGGGACCCTCTACGAGCAGTACTTC.

The chain recombines TRBV5-1 with TRBJ2-3, with D unclear. The V end was cut by 6 bases, the J end by 6 bases, with 11 bases between. The CDR3 contains 12 residues. Germline CDR1 and CDR2: SGHRS and YFSETQ. CDR3 sequence reads: CASKGNWDTQYF. The CDR3 DNA reads TGCGCCAGCAAGGGAAACTGGGATACGCAGTATTTT.

This chain joins TRBV12-3 or TRBV12-4 and TRBJ1-5, with a tentative D call TRBD1 (5 bases). The CDR3 totals 12 residues. V gave up 7 bases and J gave up 8 bases, with 12 bases separating them. In DNA form, the CDR3 reads TGTGCCAGCACCAGGGATAACAAGCCCCAGCATTTT. The encoded protein is CASTRDNKPQHF.